The 6 T cell receptor beta chains reported below all come from one sample, sequenced in a study of CD8 T cells in Susac syndrome. With random hexamers, about 0.5 to 1 ug RNA was reverse transcribed. TCRdb recomputed calls from the immunoSEQ multiplex PCR reads with MiXCR, one row per CDR3 protein. The sample carries roughly 140,000 distinct CDR3 sequences, over 95% recorded once. Sequencing was done on a sample of CD8+ T cells from PBMCs. The receptors originated from a human donor with multiple sclerosis.

This clonotype was seen just once. DNA for the CDR3: TGTGCCAGCAGCTCGGCAGGCGCGAACACCGGGGAGCTGTTTTTT. The encoded protein is CASSSAGANTGELFF. The rearrangement links TRBV7-9 to TRBJ2-2; the D is unclear. Looked up from germline, CDR1 is SEHNR and CDR2 is FQNEAQ (reference sequence). Trimming shortened V by 4 bases and J by 0 bases, and 9 bases separated the two germline ends. The CDR3 has 15 amino acids.

The rearrangement uses TRBV29-1 and TRBJ2-7, with D possibly being TRBD2 (6 bases). This CDR3 has 14 amino acids. The V gene lost 2 bases and the J gene lost 2 bases, with 13 bases spanning the gap. From germline, CDR1 is SQVTM and CDR2 ANQGSEA. For the CDR3, the DNA is TGCAGCGTTGAACGGGCGGGGACCGCCTACGAGCAGTACTTC. Translated: CSVERAGTAYEQYF.

Only a few counts were recorded for this clonotype. This rearrangement joins TRBV29-1 to TRBJ1-1; 9 bases are a match to TRBD1. CDR1 and CDR2 from the germline V gene are SQVTM and ANQGSEA. This CDR3 has 13 residues. V lost 7 bases and J lost 7; bases outside the gene matches: 10. CDR3 loop: CSAKLWDRDEAFF. The CDR3 nucleotides read TGCAGCGCCAAATTGTGGGACAGGGATGAAGCTTTCTTT.

The rearrangement links TRBV13 to TRBJ2-3, with D possibly matching TRBD2 (5 bases). V was pared by 3 bases and J by 3 bases, with 10 bases between. Germline lookup yields CDR1 PRHDT and CDR2 FYEKMQ (reference sequence). CDR3 length: 14 residues. The CDR3 here is CASSFGGLTDTQYF. DNA of the CDR3: TGTGCCAGCAGCTTTGGCGGGCTTACAGATACGCAGTATTTT.

The chain carries TRBV29-1 and TRBJ2-1; D gene ambiguous. Germline values: CDR1 SQVTM, CDR2 ANQGSEA. This CDR3 spans 13 amino acids. V was cut by 4 bases and J by 3 bases, with 10 bases left in between. The CDR3 is CSVVEALYNEQFF. The CDR3 coding sequence is TGCAGCGTTGTAGAGGCTCTCTACAATGAGCAGTTCTTC.

This sequence joins TRBV20-1 and TRBJ2-1; D might be TRBD1 or TRBD2, each matching 6 bases. CDR1 and CDR2 (germline): DFQATT, SNEGSKA (reference sequence). This CDR3 comprises 12 residues. Trimming removed 3 bases at V and 8 bases at J, with 11 bases between. In DNA form, the CDR3 reads TGCAGTGCTAGCGGGGGCGGGCATGAGCAGTTCTTC. Translating gives CSASGGGHEQFF.